This is a list of T cell receptor beta chains from one sample in a study of blood T cell repertoires in COVID-19. Profiled with immunoSEQ multiplex PCR; TCRdb holds only in-frame clones, not every one. The table has roughly 400,000 clones, nearly 90% seen once. The specimen was PBMCs or T cells enriched from blood (not recorded which). The receptors originated from a woman in her twenties or thirties who had recovered from COVID-19. The CDR3 runs from the conserved cysteine through the conserved F or W. The D gene is left open where the match is weak. Some rows have no size entry. The others give once, few or many, or a class for an expanded clone.

TRBJ1-5 | . | TRBV5-1 | TRBD1 | TGCGCCAGCAGCGTTGGGACAGGTAATCAGCCCCAGCATTTT | CASSVGTGNQPQHF
TRBJ2-5 | . | TRBV5-6 | . | TGTGCCAGCAGCTTGGGGGGCCTCGAAGAGACCCAGTACTTC | CASSLGGLEETQYF
TRBJ1-6 | . | TRBV6-1 | TRBD1 | TGTGCCAGCCGTGGGGGACAGGCCTTGTATAGCTCACCCCTCCACTTT | CASRGGQALYSSPLHF
TRBJ1-2 | . | TRBV7-9 | TRBD1 | TGTGCCAGCAGCTTCGGACAGGGGCACGGCTACACCTTC | CASSFGQGHGYTF
TRBJ1-2 | . | TRBV6-5 | TRBD1 | TGTGCCAGCAGTAACCAGGGACAGGGAGGCTATGGCTACACCTTC | CASSNQGQGGYGYTF
TRBJ2-7 | . | TRBV27 | . | TGTGCCAGCAGTTTATCCGCGTCGTACTCTGGCGAGCAGTACTTC | CASSLSASYSGEQYF
TRBJ2-7 | . | TRBV6-5 | . | TGTGCCAGCACCCCCGCAAGACTCTCCTACGAGCAGTACTTC | CASTPARLSYEQYF
TRBJ2-1 | once | TRBV20-1 | TRBD2 | TGCAGTGCTAGTTCGGGACTAGCCGATATTTACAATGAGCAGTTCTTC | CSASSGLADIYNEQFF
TRBJ2-7 | . | TRBV15 | TRBD2 | TGTGCCACGAGGGAGGGCCTTCTCCACGAGCAGTACTTC | CATREGLLHEQYF
TRBJ1-1 | . | TRBV7-8 | TRBD1 | TGTGCCAGCAGCTTAATGGGGACAGGGGCCACTGAAGCTTTCTTT | CASSLMGTGATEAFF
TRBJ2-3 | . | TRBV9 | . | TGTGCCAGCAGCGTAGGTGATAGCGGCACAGATACGCAGTATTTT | CASSVGDSGTDTQYF
TRBJ1-1 | . | TRBV5-1 | TRBD1 | TGCGCCAGCAGCTTGGGTGGGACAGGGAACACTGAAGCTTTCTTT | CASSLGGTGNTEAFF
TRBJ1-2 | few | TRBV2 | TRBD1 | TGTGCCAGCAGGGCGACAGGGGGTCGAGGCTACACCTTC | CASRATGGRGYTF
TRBJ1-5 | . | TRBV5-3 | TRBD1 | TGTGCCAGAAGGAGGGGGCAGGGGCTGTTTGGCAATCAGCCCCAGCATTTT | CARRRGQGLFGNQPQHF
TRBJ2-7 | . | TRBV30 | . | TGTGCCTGGAGTGGGGGCAGGACCTACGAGCAGTACTTC | CAWSGGRTYEQYF
TRBJ1-2 | . | TRBV29-1 | TRBD1 | TGCAGCGTGGGGAGACCCACAGGGGCTGGCTACACCTTC | CSVGRPTGAGYTF
TRBJ2-3 | . | TRBV3-1/TRBV3-2 | . | TGTGCCAGCAGCCAAGCCTTCGGCGGGGTTACGCAGTATTTT | CASSQAFGGVTQYF
TRBJ2-1 | . | TRBV9 | . | TGTGCCAGCAGCGTAGAAGGAGGGGACTACAATGAGCAGTTCTTC | CASSVEGGDYNEQFF
TRBJ1-2 | once | TRBV5-6 | . | TGTGCCAGCAGCTTGGCAGCGGGGTTAGGCTACACCTTC | CASSLAAGLGYTF
TRBJ2-7 | . | TRBV5-1 | TRBD2 | TGCGCCAGCAGCGCGACTAGCGGATTCTCCTACGAGCAGTACTTC | CASSATSGFSYEQYF
TRBJ2-1 | . | TRBV24-1 | . | TGTGCCACCAGTGGGGTGGCTGGGGCCGTAACCTACAATGAGCAGTTCTTC | CATSGVAGAVTYNEQFF
TRBJ2-5 | . | TRBV7-8 | TRBD1 | TGTGCCAGCAGCTTAGACGACAGGGGACGTCTGTACCATCAAGAGACCCAGTACTTC | CASSLDDRGRLYHQETQYF
TRBJ2-7 | . | TRBV29-1 | TRBD1 | TGCAGCGTTTCACAGGGGACCTACGAGCAGTACTTC | CSVSQGTYEQYF
TRBJ2-3 | once | TRBV5-1 | TRBD2 | TGCGCCAGCAGCACGCCGACTAGCGGGGCTACAGATACGCAGTATTTT | CASSTPTSGATDTQYF
TRBJ2-2 | . | TRBV27 | TRBD2 | TGTGCCAGCAGTTTGGGACTAGCGGGTGCCGGGGAGCTGTTTTTT | CASSLGLAGAGELFF
TRBJ2-2 | . | TRBV9 | TRBD2 | TGTGCCAGCAGCGTTGGGACTAGCGGTCACACCGGGGAGCTGTTTTTT | CASSVGTSGHTGELFF
TRBJ2-3 | . | TRBV19 | TRBD2 | TGTGCCAGTAGAGTTAGCGGGGGGATCACAGATACGCAGTATTTT | CASRVSGGITDTQYF
TRBJ1-5 | once | TRBV28 | TRBD1 | TGTGCCAGCGCCCCAGCGGACAGGCGATATAGCAATCAGCCCCAGCATTTT | CASAPADRRYSNQPQHF
TRBJ2-5 | . | TRBV7-6 | . | TGTGCCAGCAGTGGACAGCAAGAGACCCAGTACTTC | CASSGQQETQYF